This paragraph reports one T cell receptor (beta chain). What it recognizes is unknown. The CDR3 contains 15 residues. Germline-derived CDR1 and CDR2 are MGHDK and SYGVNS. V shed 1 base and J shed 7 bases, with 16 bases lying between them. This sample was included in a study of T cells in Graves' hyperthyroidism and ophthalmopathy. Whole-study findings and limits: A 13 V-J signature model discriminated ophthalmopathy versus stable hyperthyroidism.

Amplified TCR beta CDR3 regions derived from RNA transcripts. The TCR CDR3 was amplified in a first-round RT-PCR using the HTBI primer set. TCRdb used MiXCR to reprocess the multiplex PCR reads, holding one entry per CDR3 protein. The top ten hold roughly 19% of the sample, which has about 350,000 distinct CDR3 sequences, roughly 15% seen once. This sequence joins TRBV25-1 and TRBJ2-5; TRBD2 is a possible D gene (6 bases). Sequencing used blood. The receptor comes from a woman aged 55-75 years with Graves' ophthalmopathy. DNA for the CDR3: TGTGCCAGCAGTGAATCTCTCCACCTGGGGGGGACCCAGTACTTC. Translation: CASSESLHLGGTQYF.